This TCR beta chain was sequenced for a study of OX40 agonist ivuxolimab in advanced cancers. Study-wide findings and caveats: The average count of expanded clones was higher among CD8+ T cells than among CD4+.

About this clone: The antigen is unknown.

Blood sampling took place at baseline, cycle 4 day 1, and cycle 7 day 1. Profiling relied on immunoSEQ multiplex PCR, and the TCRdb table lists in-frame clones only, not all of them. The data show 25,000 to 35,000 clones, roughly nine tenths seen once. The CDR3 loop spans 12 amino acids. Trimming cost V 11 bases and J 3 bases; bases outside gene matches: 5. Germline CDR1 ENHRY, CDR2 SYGVKD. The sample here was CD4+ or CD8+ T cells sorted from blood, taken in a trial of the OX40 agonist ivuxolimab. This receptor was identified in an adult with an advanced solid tumor such as melanoma, head and neck, liver or kidney cancer. The V call is TRBV10-3, the J call TRBJ2-7; 9 bases are a match to TRBD1. The CDR3 loop reads CAVRDRDYEQYF. DNA of the CDR3: TGTGCCGTCCGGGACAGGGACTACGAGCAGTACTTC.